This T cell receptor beta chain was identified during a study of somatic mutations in cytotoxic T cells in rheumatoid arthritis. Generated by immunoSEQ multiplex PCR, the TCRdb table keeps only in-frame clones and is missing some. This table holds about 10,000 clones, over 75% found once. CDR3 size: 15 residues. Germline V gives CDR1 MNHNS, CDR2 SASEGT. The chain joins TRBV6-1 to TRBJ2-5; 10 bases line up with TRBD2. The better agreement between TRBJ2-7 and the DNA end casts doubt on the J call. Material for sequencing was CD8+ T cells sorted from blood. The TCR sequence derives from a man in his fifties in good health. The CDR3 DNA reads TGTGCCAGCAGTGAAGAGGCTAGCGGGGGCGACGAGCAGTACTTC. Protein product: CASSEEASGGDEQYF.